This T cell receptor (beta chain) stems from a study of regulatory T cells in long-lasting Graves disease. As for the study in general: Newly diagnosed Graves' patients took antithyroid drugs under 3 months. General study points: Persistent disease was associated with favored TRBV28 usage and with favored use of TRBJ1-2 and TRBJ2-5.

Researchers made TCR beta libraries by using iRepertoire HTBI primers and running Arm-PCR on CDR3 regions. One entry per CDR3 protein results from TCRdb running MiXCR on the multiplex PCR reads. Seen here are roughly 350,000 distinct CDR3 sequences, around 15% observed once, and the top ten hold 20% to 25%. The time point denotes: newly diagnosed GD, antithyroid drugs for less than 3 months. TCR sequences were obtained from RNA taken from PBMCs. The J segment lost 3 bases and the V segment lost 5 bases, leaving 8 bases of the junction unmatched. The CDR3 consists of 15 residues. Germline values: CDR1 MGHRA, CDR2 YSYEKL. Concerning this clonotype itself: The antigen is not known. Without the conserved terminal phenylalanine or tryptophan, this CDR3 likely stems from a read error.

The same sample was also used in a study of T cells in Graves' hyperthyroidism and ophthalmopathy. Per that paper: First-round RT-PCR of the TCR CDR3 relied on the HTBI primer set.

Sequenced here: peripheral blood mononuclear cells (PBMCs), sampled at new diagnosis, from a patient treated with antithyroid drugs. The source is a woman under 30 with Graves disease. The chain is built from TRBV4-1 and TRBJ2-7, with 9 bases matching TRBD1. DNA for the CDR3: TGCGCCAGCAGCTCGGACAGGGGAGTAGTCTACGAGCAGTACTCC. Translating it yields CASSSDRGVVYEQYS.